The 18 T cell receptor beta chains presented below share a single source sample, sequenced in a study of somatic mutations in cytotoxic T cells in rheumatoid arthritis. The method was immunoSEQ multiplex PCR; TCRdb's version includes in-frame clones alone and lacks a portion of them. The data show approximately 18,000 clones, over 75% seen once. The sequenced sample consisted of CD8+ T cells sorted from blood. These receptors came from an adult with rheumatoid arthritis.

The chain is built from TRBV13 and TRBJ2-6; 7 bases fit TRBD2. The CDR3 length is 18 residues. CDR1 and CDR2 from the germline V gene are PRHDT and FYEKMQ (reference sequence). With 4 bases clipped from V and 0 bases from J, the junction kept 9 bases outside the gene matches. The CDR3 spells CASSSPSGIHSGANVLTF. In nucleotides, the CDR3 is TGTGCCAGCAGCTCCCCTAGCGGAATCCACTCTGGGGCCAACGTCCTGACTTTC.

The chain carries TRBV19 and TRBJ2-7, with 7 bases fitting TRBD1. The CDR3 has 14 amino acids. The trim removed 3 bases at V and 3 bases at J, leaving 5 bases unmatched. Germline V gene sequence: CDR1 LNHDA, CDR2 SQIVND (reference sequence). The CDR3 DNA sequence: TGTGCCAGTAGTATGGGCACAGGGGACTACGAGCAGTACTTC. It encodes CASSMGTGDYEQYF.

The chain has TRBV29-1 and TRBJ2-1, with TRBD1 matching over 8 bases. V trimming: 3 bases; J trimming: 9 bases; junction bases outside the gene matches: 13. The CDR3 sequence is 15 residues long. The germline V gene has CDR1 SQVTM and CDR2 ANQGSEA. Written as DNA, the CDR3 is TGCAGCGTTGACGGACAGGGTTGGGCCACAGGTGAGCAGTTCTTC. Residues: CSVDGQGWATGEQFF.

The genes are TRBV19 and TRBJ2-7; D is unresolved. V gave up 5 bases and J gave up 0 bases, with 8 bases separating them. The CDR3 is 13 amino acids. From germline, CDR1 is LNHDA and CDR2 SQIVND (reference sequence). The CDR3 sequence: CASSAGSSYEQYF. Here the CDR3 DNA reads TGTGCCAGTAGTGCTGGGTCCTCCTACGAGCAGTACTTC.

V gene TRBV7-9 combines with J gene TRBJ2-1; D perhaps matches TRBD2 (6 bases). V was clipped by 5 bases and J by 8 bases, with 16 bases between them. This CDR3 is built from 14 residues. Germline V lookup: CDR1 SEHNR, CDR2 FQNEAQ (reference sequence). CDR3 protein: CASSRPTRRYEQFF. The DNA of the CDR3 is TGTGCCAGCAGCCGGCCGACTAGGAGATATGAGCAGTTCTTC.

The chain couples TRBV7-9 to TRBJ2-1, with 8 bases identical to TRBD2. The CDR3 contains 16 residues. Germline V lookup: CDR1 SEHNR, CDR2 FQNEAQ (reference sequence). The V and J ends lost 10 bases and 1 base, in that order; junction bases with no gene match: 12. The CDR3 reads CATTKPGLASYNEQFF. The CDR3 nucleotides are TGTGCCACCACAAAGCCCGGACTAGCTTCCTACAATGAGCAGTTCTTC.

The gene calls are TRBV7-2 and TRBJ1-5; no firm D call. Trimming took off 1 base at V and 6 bases at J, with 4 bases between the two ends. The CDR3 has 12 amino acids. The germline V gene encodes CDR1 SGHTA and CDR2 FQGNSA. This CDR3 reads CASSLGFQPQHF. DNA of the CDR3: TGTGCCAGCAGCTTAGGTTTTCAGCCCCAGCATTTT.

The V gene is TRBV27, the J gene TRBJ1-2; 9 bases align to TRBD1. J was trimmed by 4 bases and V by 6 bases; bases with no gene match: 3. The CDR3 sequence is 13 residues long. CDR1 is MNHEY and CDR2 is SMNVEV in the germline V gene (reference sequence). This CDR3 reads CASRQQGAYGYTF. In DNA, the CDR3 is TGTGCCAGCAGGCAACAGGGGGCCTATGGCTACACCTTC.

The rearrangement uses TRBV7-3 and TRBJ1-1; D call uncertain. The CDR3 is made up of 12 amino acids. Between the trimmed V and J ends, which lost 2 bases and 3 bases, there was a span of 4 bases. Germline V gene data show CDR1 as SGHTA and CDR2 as FQGTGA. The CDR3 loop is CASSLSYTEAFF. CDR3 sequence (DNA): TGTGCCAGCAGCTTATCTTACACTGAAGCTTTCTTT.

This sequence joins TRBV9 and TRBJ2-7; unclear D gene. Germline V CDR1 and CDR2: SGDLS, YYNGEE. This CDR3 contains 14 residues. The V gene lost 0 bases and the J gene lost 5 bases, with 12 bases spanning the gap. This CDR3 reads CASSVVGGNNEQYF. In nucleotides, the CDR3 is TGTGCCAGCAGCGTAGTAGGCGGAAACAACGAGCAGTACTTC. Full variable domain (rest looked up from reference TRBV9 and TRBJ2-7): DSGVTQTPKHLITATGQRVTLRCSPRSGDLSVYWYQQSLDQGLQFLIQYYNGEERAKGNILERFSAQQFPDLHSELNLSSLELGDSALYFCASSVVGGNNEQYFGPGTRLTVT.

This chain connects TRBV29-1 to TRBJ2-7; D gene uncertain. The germline V and J ends were trimmed by 2 bases and 1 base, with 12 bases remaining between them. Germline V gene data show CDR1 as SQVTM and CDR2 as ANQGSEA. This CDR3 comprises 14 residues. Here the CDR3 reads CSVETSAISYEQYF. CDR3 nucleotide sequence: TGCAGCGTTGAAACGTCAGCTATATCCTACGAGCAGTACTTC.

This chain links TRBV2 with TRBJ2-1; 7 bases align to TRBD2. CDR1 is SNHLY and CDR2 is FYNNEI in the germline V gene. The trim removed 2 bases at V and 7 bases at J, leaving 8 bases unmatched. This CDR3 is built from 15 residues. CDR3 in amino acids: CASSEWASGRNEQFF. The CDR3 coding sequence is TGTGCCAGCAGTGAATGGGCTAGCGGAAGGAATGAGCAGTTCTTC.

V usage is TRBV4-3 and J usage is TRBJ2-1, with D uncertain. Trimming stripped 0 bases from V and 9 bases from J, with 6 bases between. CDR3 length: 12 amino acids. The V gene's germline CDR1 is LGHNA and CDR2 YSLEER. The CDR3 bases are TGCGCCAGCAGCCAAGACACAAGTGAGCAGTTCTTC. Translation gives CASSQDTSEQFF.

Concerning this clone: One end of the junction varies from germline; a read error may be responsible. The rearrangement links TRBV5-5 to TRBJ1-5, with a tentative D call TRBD1 (5 bases). Germline CDR1 SGHKS, CDR2 YYEKEE (reference sequence). The CDR3 runs to 16 residues. The CDR3, as DNA: TGTGCCAGCAGCTTGGGCCTCGACTGGGGCAAGCAGCCCCAGCATTTT. This codes for CASSLGLDWGKQPQHF.

The chain carries TRBV2 and TRBJ2-7; D gene uncertain. Germline assignment: CDR1 SNHLY and CDR2 FYNNEI. This CDR3 region has 10 residues. With 8 bases removed from V and 5 bases from J, the gap between germline ends came to 7 bases. For the CDR3, the DNA is TGTGCCAGCGACACGGACGAGCAGTACTTC. Translating it yields CASDTDEQYF.

This clone was observed a handful of times. The gene calls are TRBV5-1 and TRBJ1-2; no reliable D call. V was cut by 3 bases and J by 2 bases, with 8 bases left in between. The CDR3 consists of 13 residues. From germline, CDR1 is SGHRS and CDR2 YFSETQ. In DNA form, the CDR3 reads TGCGCCAGCAGCTCAACACGAAACTATGGCTACACCTTC. This gives the protein CASSSTRNYGYTF.

V is TRBV4-1 and J is TRBJ2-1, with 10 bases lining up with TRBD1. The CDR3 loop spans 16 amino acids. Looked up from germline, CDR1 is MGHRA and CDR2 is YSYEKL. Trimming took 2 bases from V and 0 from J; bases not matched to a gene: 1. The CDR3 nucleotides are TGCGCCAGCAGCCAACGGACAGGGGGCTCCTACAATGAGCAGTTCTTC. It is translated as CASSQRTGGSYNEQFF.

The chain recombines TRBV6-5 with TRBJ2-1, with a tentative D call TRBD2 (5 bases). This CDR3 region has 14 residues. Germline values: CDR1 MNHEY, CDR2 SVGAGI. The V end was cut by 6 bases, the J end by 5 bases, with 14 bases between. Here the CDR3 reads CASRGWTDNNEQFF. CDR3 nucleotides: TGTGCCAGCAGGGGCTGGACTGACAACAATGAGCAGTTCTTC.